Presented here are 25 T cell receptor beta chains from one specimen sequenced in a study of shared clonotypes between healthy human individuals. Clones were read by immunoSEQ multiplex PCR, and TCRdb kept only the in-frame ones, dropping some. The sample has a few hundred thousand clones, 65% seen once; the top ten hold around 10%. Sequencing was done on a sample of memory CD4+ T cells sorted from blood. Sample subset: CD45RA-negative fraction. These receptors originate from a man aged 25 to 40 in good health.

The gene calls are TRBV19 and TRBJ2-7, with 8 bases matching TRBD1. CDR3 length equals 14 residues. Germline V lookup: CDR1 LNHDA, CDR2 SQIVND (reference sequence). V was clipped by 4 bases and J by 4 bases; unmatched bases: 6. CDR3 amino acids: CASSNRGDWYEQYF. The CDR3 DNA reads TGTGCCAGTAGTAACAGGGGGGACTGGTACGAGCAGTACTTC.

This chain uses TRBV29-1 with TRBJ1-2; D may be TRBD1 (5 bases). This CDR3 comprises 14 residues. Germline V gene lookup returns CDR1 SQVTM and CDR2 ANQGSEA. The germline V and J ends were trimmed by 2 bases and 4 bases, with 14 bases remaining between them. CDR3 sequence (DNA): TGCAGCGTTGAAAGGCAGGGTGGAGGCTATGGCTACACCTTC. Its translation is CSVERQGGGYGYTF.

Many counts were recorded for this clone. V usage is TRBV4-1 and J usage is TRBJ2-6; D is perhaps TRBD1 or TRBD2 (5 bases each). The CDR3 extends over 16 amino acids. CDR1 and CDR2 (germline): MGHRA, YSYEKL. The ends were cut back, 1 base at V and 3 bases at J, with 10 bases in the middle. The CDR3 sequence is CASSQVRGVGANVLTF. CDR3 DNA sequence: TGCGCCAGCAGCCAAGTGAGAGGGGTTGGGGCCAACGTCCTGACTTTC.

CDR3 in amino acids: CASRGDSEAFF. CDR3 nucleotides: TGTGCCAGCAGAGGGGACAGTGAAGCTTTCTTT. V usage is TRBV2 and J usage is TRBJ1-1; 7 bases are a match to TRBD1. CDR3 length: 11 amino acids. Germline trimming cut 6 bases from V and 7 bases from J; bases unmatched to any gene: 2. The V gene's germline CDR1 is SNHLY and CDR2 FYNNEI.

The chain has TRBV5-1 and TRBJ2-7; 11 bases are a match to TRBD2. Trimming at V came to 6 bases and at J to 2 bases, leaving 13 bases not matched to a gene. The CDR3 runs to 17 residues. Germline loops: CDR1 SGHRS, CDR2 YFSETQ. CDR3 in DNA: TGCGCCAGCACGTGGACTAGCGGGCCTAACACCCCCTACGAGCAGTACTTC. Its protein is CASTWTSGPNTPYEQYF. Supplemented by reference TRBV5-1 and TRBJ2-7, the full variable domain reads KAGVTQTPRYLIKTRGQQVTLSCSPISGHRSVSWYQQTPGQGLQFLFEYFSETQRNKGNFPGRFSGRQFSNSRSEMNVSTLELGDSALYLCASTWTSGPNTPYEQYFGPGTRLTVT.

This clone was found once. The rearrangement joins TRBV9 to TRBJ2-1, with 8 positions matching TRBD2. Germline V gene sequence: CDR1 SGDLS, CDR2 YYNGEE. The CDR3 runs 15 residues. V shed 5 bases, J shed 0 bases, and the junction held 4 bases outside the gene matches. The CDR3 loop reads CASSTSGDSYNEQFF. In DNA, the CDR3 is TGTGCCAGCAGTACTAGCGGAGACTCCTACAATGAGCAGTTCTTC.

This clone was detected only a few times. V usage is TRBV2 and J usage is TRBJ1-5; D is unclear. The CDR3 has 13 residues. V shed 4 bases and J shed 0 bases, with 4 bases lying between them. CDR1 SNHLY and CDR2 FYNNEI come from the germline V gene. CDR3 nucleotide sequence: TGTGCCAGCAGTGGGTATAGCAATCAGCCCCAGCATTTT. As protein: CASSGYSNQPQHF.

This clone appeared many times. This sequence joins TRBV2 and TRBJ2-1; 10 nucleotides agree with TRBD2. This CDR3 spans 15 amino acids. J gave up 9 bases and V 10 bases, and 15 bases lay outside the gene matches. Germline CDR1 is SNHLY and CDR2 is FYNNEI. CDR3 nucleotides: TGTGCCATTGTCCGGGGAAGCGGGAGGGATGGTGAGCAGTTCTTC. As protein: CAIVRGSGRDGEQFF. The whole variable domain, filled in from reference TRBV2 and TRBJ2-1, reads EPEVTQTPSHQVTQMGQEVILRCVPISNHLYFYWYRQILGQKVEFLVSFYNNEISEKSEIFDDQFSVERPDGSNFTLKIRSTKLEDSAMYFCAIVRGSGRDGEQFFGPGTRLTVL.

The table lists this clone with a few counts. This chain links TRBV28 with TRBJ2-7, with D tentatively TRBD2 (5 bases). The CDR3 loop spans 14 amino acids. Germline V lookup: CDR1 MDHEN, CDR2 SYDVKM. V was pared by 5 bases and J by 6 bases, with 17 bases between. The CDR3 region is CASSPGPSRGEQYF. CDR3 nucleotide sequence: TGTGCCAGCAGTCCCGGTCCGTCCCGGGGCGAGCAGTACTTC.

Written as DNA, the CDR3 is TGTGCCAGCACCCGACGGGAAGGGGAACATTACGAGCAGTACTTC. It is translated as CASTRREGEHYEQYF. The chain has TRBV11-3 and TRBJ2-7; D tentatively fits TRBD1 or TRBD2 (5 bases each). The germline V gene encodes CDR1 SGHNT and CDR2 YENEEA. V dropped 7 bases and J dropped 4 bases, with 20 bases sitting between them. CDR3 length: 15 amino acids. Variable domain in full (rest from reference TRBV11-3 and TRBJ2-7): EAGVVQSPRYKIIEKKQPVAFWCNPISGHNTLYWYLQNLGQGPELLIRYENEEAVDDSQLPKDRFSAERLKGVDSTLKIQPAELGDSAVYLCASTRREGEHYEQYFGPGTRLTVT.

J is TRBJ2-7 and V is TRBV19, with D possibly TRBD1 on 5 matching bases. CDR3 length: 12 amino acids. With 10 bases removed from V and 4 bases from J, the gap between germline ends came to 14 bases. CDR1 LNHDA and CDR2 SQIVND come from the germline V gene (reference sequence). DNA for the CDR3: TGTGCCACAGGGATTCGACCTTACGAGCAGTACTTC. It encodes CATGIRPYEQYF.

The chain employs TRBV27 and TRBJ1-1; D is perhaps TRBD1 (6 bases). CDR1 MNHEY and CDR2 SMNVEV come from the germline V gene (reference sequence). There are 17 residues in the CDR3. Deletions cut 6 bases from V and 0 bases from J, with 20 bases between. The CDR3 region has the DNA TGTGCCAGCAGGGAACGGGACAACAACCTGCTGAACACTGAAGCTTTCTTT. It translates to CASRERDNNLLNTEAFF.

V and J are TRBV14 and TRBJ2-1; TRBD2 agrees at 11 bases. Germline trimming cut 1 base from V and 10 bases from J; bases unmatched to any gene: 9. The length of the CDR3 is 16 residues. In germline, CDR1 is SGHDN, CDR2 FVKESK. The CDR3 spells CASSQVASGRRGEQFF. CDR3 coding DNA: TGTGCCAGCAGCCAAGTGGCTAGCGGGAGGCGGGGGGAGCAGTTCTTC.

The chain is built from TRBV9 and TRBJ2-7; D perhaps matches TRBD1 (6 bases). CDR1 SGDLS and CDR2 YYNGEE come from the germline V gene. There are 15 residues in the CDR3. The germline V and J ends were trimmed by 4 bases and 5 bases, with 19 bases remaining between them. The CDR3 reads CASSPLDTGFNEQYF. The CDR3 DNA follows: TGTGCCAGCAGCCCCCTAGATACAGGGTTCAACGAGCAGTACTTC. Filled out from reference TRBV9 and TRBJ2-7, the complete variable domain reads DSGVTQTPKHLITATGQRVTLRCSPRSGDLSVYWYQQSLDQGLQFLIQYYNGEERAKGNILERFSAQQFPDLHSELNLSSLELGDSALYFCASSPLDTGFNEQYFGPGTRLTVT.

This clone was detected only a few times. V and J are TRBV5-1 and TRBJ2-7; weak D call: TRBD2 (5 bases). The germline V gene encodes CDR1 SGHRS and CDR2 YFSETQ. Trimming left V 5 bases short and J 5 bases short, with 20 bases between. The CDR3 runs to 15 residues. In DNA, the CDR3 is TGCGCCAGCAGTCAGCGAGCGGTCTCTTTCGACGAGCAGTACTTC. Translated: CASSQRAVSFDEQYF.

The chain has TRBV4-2 and TRBJ2-7; 14 bases line up with TRBD2. The ends lost 3 bases at V and 0 bases at J; junction bases unmatched: 4. The CDR3 has 17 residues. Germline V lookup: CDR1 LGHNA, CDR2 YNFKEQ. The CDR3 loop reads CASSHQTSGRASYEQYF. CDR3 sequence (DNA): TGTGCCAGCAGCCACCAGACTAGCGGGAGGGCCTCCTACGAGCAGTACTTC.

Only a few counts were recorded for this clone. The gene calls are TRBV7-9 and TRBJ2-7, with D hard to call. Germline CDR1 SEHNR, CDR2 FQNEAQ (reference sequence). This CDR3 has 13 residues. V shed 6 bases and J shed 1 base, with 10 bases lying between them. DNA of the CDR3: TGTGCCAGCAGAAAACACACGTCCTACGAGCAGTACTTC. This codes for CASRKHTSYEQYF.

This chain connects TRBV11-1 to TRBJ2-2; 11 bases are shared with TRBD2. Germline assignment: CDR1 SGHAT and CDR2 FQDESV (reference sequence). The V gene end was trimmed by 4 bases and the J gene end by 5 bases; junction bases not matched to a gene: 9. This CDR3 contains 17 residues. CDR3 bases: TGTGCCAGCAGCTCCCCTCCTGGACTAGCGGGTACCGGGGAGCTGTTTTTT. This sequence encodes CASSSPPGLAGTGELFF.

This clone was observed many times. The V call is TRBV4-3, the J call TRBJ1-5; D is undetermined. Trimming cost V 4 bases and J 5 bases, with 12 bases left between them. CDR1 LGHNA and CDR2 YSLEER come from the germline V gene. The CDR3 extends over 14 amino acids. CDR3 amino acids: CASSLKVGDQPQHF. CDR3 nucleotide sequence: TGCGCCAGCAGCCTCAAGGTCGGGGATCAGCCCCAGCATTTT.

This clone has at least ten counts. The V and J genes are TRBV7-2 and TRBJ2-7; 11 bases agree with TRBD2. Germline V gene sequence: CDR1 SGHTA, CDR2 FQGNSA. This CDR3 comprises 14 residues. V lost 6 bases and J lost 4; bases outside the gene matches: 5. The CDR3 protein is CASRRTSGGYEQYF. CDR3 in DNA: TGTGCCAGCAGGAGAACTAGCGGGGGTTACGAGCAGTACTTC.

The chain joins TRBV7-9 to TRBJ1-5; D uncertain. The CDR3 runs 12 residues. The V and J ends lost 3 bases and 5 bases respectively, with 5 bases between them. Germline V CDR1 and CDR2: SEHNR, FQNEAQ (reference sequence). The CDR3 is CASSFIDQPQHF. The CDR3 coding sequence is TGTGCCAGCAGCTTCATTGATCAGCCCCAGCATTTT.

In its sample, this clone was seen many times. The chain employs TRBV28 and TRBJ1-2, with D perhaps TRBD1 (6 bases). CDR1 is MDHEN and CDR2 is SYDVKM in the germline V gene. CDR3 length: 13 residues. V was trimmed by 7 bases and J by 8 bases, leaving 17 bases between them. Here the CDR3 DNA reads TGTGCCAGCAACAGGGACCCTAGTAGGGGCTACACCTTC. It specifies CASNRDPSRGYTF.

This clone was recorded many times. The J gene is TRBJ2-3, the V gene TRBV4-1, with D maybe TRBD1 (6 bases). V lost 3 bases to trimming and J lost 1 base, with 14 bases between them. This CDR3 region has 16 residues. Germline CDR1 is MGHRA and CDR2 is YSYEKL. CDR3 in amino acids: CASSHRTEGGTDTQYF. The CDR3 DNA reads TGCGCCAGCAGCCATCGGACAGAGGGGGGCACAGATACGCAGTATTTT.

The V gene is TRBV5-4, the J gene TRBJ2-1; D is tentatively TRBD1 or TRBD2 (5 bases each). The CDR3 loop spans 16 amino acids. The germline CDR1 and CDR2 sequences are SGHNT and YYREEE (reference sequence). The V end lost 4 bases, the J end lost 2 bases, and 16 bases lay between the germline ends. The CDR3 nucleotides read TGTGCCAGCAGCAGGGACCCATCCTCGACCTACAATGAGCAGTTCTTC. Protein product: CASSRDPSSTYNEQFF.

V is TRBV4-1 and J is TRBJ1-5; D gene ambiguous. The CDR3 has 12 residues. Per the germline V gene, CDR1 is MGHRA and CDR2 is YSYEKL. V dropped 1 base and J dropped 7 bases, with 5 bases sitting between them. CDR3: CASSQGKQPQHF. DNA of the CDR3: TGCGCCAGCAGCCAAGGAAAACAGCCCCAGCATTTT.